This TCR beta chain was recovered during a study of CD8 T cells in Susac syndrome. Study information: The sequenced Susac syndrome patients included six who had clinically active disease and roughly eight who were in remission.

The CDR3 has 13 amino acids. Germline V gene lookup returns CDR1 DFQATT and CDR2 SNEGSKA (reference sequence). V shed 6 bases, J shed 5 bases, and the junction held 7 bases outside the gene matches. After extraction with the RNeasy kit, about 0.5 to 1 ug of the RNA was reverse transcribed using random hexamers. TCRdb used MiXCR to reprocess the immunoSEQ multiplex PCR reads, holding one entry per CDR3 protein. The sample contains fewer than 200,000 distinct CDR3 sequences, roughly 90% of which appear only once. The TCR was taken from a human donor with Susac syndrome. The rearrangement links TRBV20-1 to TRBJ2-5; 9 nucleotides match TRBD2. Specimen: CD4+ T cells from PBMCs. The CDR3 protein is CSAAGLAGETQYF. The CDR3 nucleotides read TGCAGTGCCGCGGGACTAGCAGGGGAGACCCAGTACTTC.